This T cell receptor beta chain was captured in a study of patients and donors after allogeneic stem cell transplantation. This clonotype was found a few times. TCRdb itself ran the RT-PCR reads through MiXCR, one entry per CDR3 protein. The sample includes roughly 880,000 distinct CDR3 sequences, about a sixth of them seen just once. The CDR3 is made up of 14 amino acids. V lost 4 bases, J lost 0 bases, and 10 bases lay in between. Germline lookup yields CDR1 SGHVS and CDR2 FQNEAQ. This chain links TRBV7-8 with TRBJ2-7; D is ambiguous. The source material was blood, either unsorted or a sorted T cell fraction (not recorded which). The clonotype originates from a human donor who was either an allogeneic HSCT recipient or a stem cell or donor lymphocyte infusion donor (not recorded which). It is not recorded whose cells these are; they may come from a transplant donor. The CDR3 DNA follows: TGTGCCAGCAGCTATACCGCGAGCTCCTACGAGCAGTACTTC. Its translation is CASSYTASSYEQYF.